The clone carrying this T cell receptor beta chain was detected many times. The antigen is not known. The data were taken from a study of blood T cells in healthy people across ages. It was with a sample-barcoded 5' primer and a J-beta primer mix that a second PCR of roughly 6 to 12 cycles was run. Every molecule of cDNA carried a tag from a template-switch adaptor with 12 random nucleotides. TCRdb redid the calling of the 5' RACE reads with MiXCR, one entry per CDR3 protein. The sample records some 1.5 million distinct CDR3 sequences, over 25% being singletons. The CDR3 has 14 amino acids. The germline CDR1 and CDR2 sequences are DFQATT and SNEGSKA (reference sequence). Trimming left V 5 bases short and J 9 bases short, with 21 bases between. Whole-study findings and limits: The recorded TCR beta diversity per million T cells decreased in a roughly linear manner with age.

The sample was blood. The chain joins TRBV20-1 to TRBJ2-3; the D is unclear. The clonotype originates from a woman aged 25-40 years in good health. The CDR3: CSAPPPAQAVTQYF. The CDR3 DNA is TGCAGTGCTCCGCCACCAGCCCAAGCAGTGACGCAGTATTTT.